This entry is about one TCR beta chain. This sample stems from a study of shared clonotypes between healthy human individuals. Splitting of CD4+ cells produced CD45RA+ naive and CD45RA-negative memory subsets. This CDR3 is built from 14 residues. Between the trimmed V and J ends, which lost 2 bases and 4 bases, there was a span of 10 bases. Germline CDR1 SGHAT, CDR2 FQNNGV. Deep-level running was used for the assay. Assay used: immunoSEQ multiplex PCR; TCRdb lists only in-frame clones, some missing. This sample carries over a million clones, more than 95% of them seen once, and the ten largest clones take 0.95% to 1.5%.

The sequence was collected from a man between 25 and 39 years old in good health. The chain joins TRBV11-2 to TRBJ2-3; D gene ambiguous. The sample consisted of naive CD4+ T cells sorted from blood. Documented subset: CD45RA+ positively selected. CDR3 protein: CASSLRRAPDTQYF. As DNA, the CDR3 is TGTGCCAGCAGCTTAAGGCGCGCGCCAGATACGCAGTATTTT.